This TCR beta chain originates from a study of blood T cell repertoires in COVID-19 (dated by TCRdb to the early 2020s). Some background on the complete study: Samples from collaborators originated in the United States, Italy and Spain and spanned both the acute and convalescent phases of COVID-19. The material from the prospective study consisted of cDNA or gDNA derived from T cells, B-cell-depleted T cells, or PBMCs. The dataset comprised deeply sampled blood TCRbeta repertoires from subjects exposed to, actively infected with, or recovered from COVID-19. Samples were obtained from the ongoing ImmuneRACE study (first 160 participants) and from 1,254 subjects provided by 6 global collaborators. The repertoires were made available in a free public database intended to serve as a resource for research on the immune response to SARS-CoV-2. HLA class I and class II types, where available, came from metadata supplied by the sample provider rather than from assay-based typing. A de-identified subject ID, COVID-19 status, age in years and sex were almost always included in the sample metadata. General findings and caveats noted by the study authors: The quantity of clinical and demographic metadata differed by source and by participant and was supplied without curation.

The immunoSEQ Assay, a bias-controlled multiplex PCR, was used to amplify TCRbeta CDR3 regions from genomic DNA. Per the authors' processing: Nucleated cell counts per sample were estimated from amplification of reference gene primers within the assay. To quantify the absolute abundance of each unique TCRbeta CDR3 rearrangement, sequence reads were collapsed and filtered. For each sample, productive Simpson clonality was calculated by taking the square root of Simpson's diversity index across productive rearrangements. TCRdb limited this immuneACCESS table to in-frame rearrangements with V and J called. A share of clones is missing; checked studies link under half to unresolved V genes, and the rest is unexplained. V and J calls and clone size are those listed in that table; D and trimming were worked out from the DNA. Recorded for this sample are over 90,000 clones; roughly 76% of them occurred a single time. The top ten constitute less than 6% of the sample.

As to this clone: The target of this receptor is not known. Per-base qualities were not stored, and no clone one base away is much larger.

From the cysteine through the phenylalanine, the CDR3 covers 15 amino acids. The kept DNA is CDR3 alone, 45 bases in frame from the first base. In Seattle, one collaborating source enrolled patients while the infection was active and tracked those patients longitudinally over the course of disease. Collaborating institutions collected whole blood in K2EDTA tubes following their own protocols. For TCRbeta analysis, collaborators shipped samples as frozen whole blood, isolated PBMCs, or DNA extracted from either of those sample types. Sequenced: peripheral blood. This TCR derives from an elderly man with COVID-19, enrolled during active disease. The receptor chain draws on TRBV21-1 and TRBJ2-1; the table names TRBD2, a call not compared with the DNA. TRBV21-1 is flagged as a pseudogene. The DNA sequence reads TGTGCCAGCCCCATCGAGCGGGGTCCTTACAATGAGCAGTTCTTC. This translates into CASPIERGPYNEQFF.